Shown below are 15 T cell receptor beta chains from a single sample sequenced in a study of cytomegalovirus exposure and HLA in healthy donors. Clones were read by immunoSEQ multiplex PCR, and TCRdb kept only the in-frame ones, dropping some. The repertoire consists of 250,000 or so clones, with about 90% occurring once and the leading ten covering 0.35% to 0.4%. The sample comprised PBMCs. The receptors here all came from a woman aged 18-30 years in good health and CMV-seronegative.

V usage is TRBV4-1 and J usage is TRBJ2-1; D remains ambiguous. This CDR3 comprises 12 residues. Trimming took off 0 bases at V and 10 bases at J, with 7 bases between the two ends. Germline V lookup: CDR1 MGHRA, CDR2 YSYEKL. The CDR3 loop is CASSQEHREQFF. The CDR3 coding sequence is TGCGCCAGCAGCCAAGAGCACCGGGAGCAGTTCTTC.

This chain joins TRBV5-6 and TRBJ1-6; D call uncertain. V was cut by 0 bases and J by 3 bases, with 7 bases left in between. CDR1 is SGHDT and CDR2 is YYEEEE in the germline V gene. The CDR3 is 15 residues long. The CDR3 here is CASSLGELYNSPLHF. CDR3 DNA sequence: TGTGCCAGCAGCTTGGGGGAGCTCTATAATTCACCCCTCCACTTT.

The J gene is TRBJ2-7, the V gene TRBV11-2; 8 bases match TRBD1. Germline-derived CDR1 and CDR2 are SGHAT and FQNNGV. The CDR3 spans 14 residues. V dropped 1 base and J dropped 2; count of bases not matched to a gene: 1. The CDR3 here is CASSLAGQAYEQYF. The DNA for the CDR3 is TGTGCCAGCAGCTTAGCGGGACAGGCCTACGAGCAGTACTTC.

The V call is TRBV5-4, the J call TRBJ2-1, with D perhaps matching TRBD2 (6 bases). Germline V CDR1 and CDR2: SGHNT, YYREEE (reference sequence). CDR3 length equals 13 residues. V was shortened by 5 bases and J by 7 bases, with 13 bases between the two germline ends. DNA of the CDR3: TGTGCCAGCAGGAACTGGGGGGAAAATGAGCAGTTCTTC. Translated, it gives CASRNWGENEQFF.

This chain connects TRBV19 to TRBJ1-2; 7 bases map to TRBD1. The junction had 19 bases not matched to a gene; V was cut back by 4 bases and J by 2 bases. Germline values: CDR1 LNHDA, CDR2 SQIVND (reference sequence). The length of the CDR3 is 19 residues. Written as DNA, the CDR3 is TGTGCCAGTAGTACCTTGACGATACCCACAGGGGATTTAAACTATGGCTACACCTTC. It encodes CASSTLTIPTGDLNYGYTF.

The chain links TRBV6-1 to TRBJ2-2; D is unclear. This CDR3 contains 14 residues. Germline CDR1 reads MNHNS; CDR2 reads SASEGT. V dropped 2 bases and J dropped 6 bases, with 10 bases sitting between them. In DNA, the CDR3 is TGTGCCAGCAGTGAAAATGGCCAGGCCGGGGAGCTGTTTTTT. It encodes CASSENGQAGELFF.

The rearrangement links TRBV7-2 to TRBJ1-6; possibly TRBD1 for D (5 bases). Per the germline V gene, CDR1 is SGHTA and CDR2 is FQGNSA. V was trimmed by 4 bases and J by 7 bases, leaving 5 bases between them. There are 12 residues in the CDR3. In nucleotides, the CDR3 is TGTGCCAGCAGCTGGACAAATTCACCCCTCCACTTT. It codes for CASSWTNSPLHF.

This clone was seen a handful of times. The chain combines TRBV9 with TRBJ1-3; 8 nucleotides match TRBD1. The V and J ends lost 3 bases and 3 bases, in that order; junction bases with no gene match: 5. Germline V CDR1 and CDR2: SGDLS, YYNGEE. The CDR3 runs 15 residues. The CDR3 coding sequence is TGTGCCAGCAGCGCCGCAGGGGGCCGTGGAAACACCATATATTTT. Encoded protein: CASSAAGGRGNTIYF.

This rearrangement joins TRBV30 to TRBJ2-5; TRBD2 matches at 14 bases. J was trimmed by 7 bases and V by 0 bases; bases with no gene match: 4. The CDR3 extends over 15 amino acids. Germline V CDR1 and CDR2: GTSNPN, SVGIG (reference sequence). DNA of the CDR3: TGTGCCTGGAGTGTCGGACTAGCGGGGGGCGGGACCCAGTACTTC. It is translated as CAWSVGLAGGGTQYF.

CDR3 in amino acids: CATSRDRGIRYTEAFF. CDR3 bases: TGTGCCACCAGCAGAGATAGAGGGATTAGGTACACTGAAGCTTTCTTT. The rearrangement links TRBV15 to TRBJ1-1, with D unclear. This CDR3 region has 16 residues. In germline, CDR1 is LNHNV, CDR2 YYDKDF (reference sequence). Trimming pared 0 bases from V and 3 bases from J, leaving 14 bases between.

The chain carries TRBV11-1 and TRBJ1-1; TRBD1 aligns across 8 bases. Germline CDR1 is SGHAT and CDR2 is FQDESV (reference sequence). CDR3 length equals 15 residues. Unmatched junction bases numbered 11, after V lost 6 bases and J lost 5 bases. The CDR3 region has the DNA TGTGCCAGCAGAACGAACAGGGGGTTTGGAACTGAAGCTTTCTTT. Translating it yields CASRTNRGFGTEAFF.

This chain uses TRBV18 with TRBJ2-5, with D perhaps matching TRBD2 (5 bases). Trimming took off 3 bases at V and 4 bases at J, with 9 bases between the two ends. CDR1 KGHSH and CDR2 LQKENI come from the germline V gene. The CDR3 is 13 amino acids. The CDR3, as DNA: TGTGCCAGCTCACCGGTTCGGGGAGAGACCCAGTACTTC. Amino acids: CASSPVRGETQYF. The full variable domain, with the rest looked up from reference TRBV18 and TRBJ2-5, is NAGVMQNPRHLVRRRGQEARLRCSPMKGHSHVYWYRQLPEEGLKFMVYLQKENIIDESGMPKERFSAEFPKEGPSILRIQQVVRGDSAAYFCASSPVRGETQYFGPGTRLLVL.

V is TRBV5-1 and J is TRBJ1-1; D call uncertain. Germline loops: CDR1 SGHRS, CDR2 YFSETQ. V lost 4 bases and J 0 bases, leaving 16 bases between the germline ends. The CDR3 runs 16 residues. The CDR3 loop is CASSPSRGIMNTEAFF. The CDR3, as DNA: TGCGCCAGCAGCCCCTCCCGGGGTATCATGAACACTGAAGCTTTCTTT.

The chain carries TRBV6-5 and TRBJ1-1; TRBD1 matches at 7 bases. J gave up 0 bases and V 4 bases, and 2 bases lay outside the gene matches. The CDR3 runs to 14 residues. The germline V gene encodes CDR1 MNHEY and CDR2 SVGAGI. This CDR3 reads CASSWGQLNTEAFF. The CDR3 DNA sequence: TGTGCCAGCAGTTGGGGACAGTTGAACACTGAAGCTTTCTTT.

The CDR3 DNA reads as TGTGCCAGCAGCTCGGGAGTTTATGGCTACACCTTC. Translation: CASSSGVYGYTF. The rearrangement joins TRBV7-2 to TRBJ1-2; D gene ambiguous. V was shortened by 4 bases and J by 5 bases, with 8 bases between the two germline ends. CDR1 and CDR2 (germline): SGHTA, FQGNSA. The CDR3 extends over 12 amino acids.